The 4 T cell receptor beta chains given below trace back to one sample, sequenced in a study of blood T cells in healthy people across ages. PCR was performed a second time for roughly 7 to 11 cycles using a sample-barcoded 5' primer and a J-beta primer mix. TCRdb itself ran the 5' RACE reads through MiXCR, one entry per CDR3 protein. The table lists over a million distinct CDR3 sequences, approximately 26% of them singletons. The sample was also reused in another study, on T cells of mothers and their children.

Sequenced material: blood. These receptors were collected from a girl aged 2-15 years in good health.

This clonotype has more than one count but fewer than ten. The genes are TRBV7-9 and TRBJ1-5; no reliable D call. From germline, CDR1 is SEHNR and CDR2 FQNEAQ (reference sequence). V gave up 6 bases and J gave up 6 bases, with 15 bases separating them. The CDR3 length is 14 residues. CDR3 sequence (DNA): TGTGCCAGCAGTGCTGGTGACTGGGGTCAGCCCCAGCATTTT. Protein product: CASSAGDWGQPQHF. Variable domain in full (rest from reference TRBV7-9 and TRBJ1-5): DTGVSQNPRHKITKRGQNVTFRCDPISEHNRLYWYRQTLGQGPEFLTYFQNEAQLEKSRLLSDRFSAERPKGSFSTLEIQRTEQGDSAMYLCASSAGDWGQPQHFGDGTRLSIL.

V gene TRBV11-2 combines with J gene TRBJ2-7; TRBD1 might be the D (5 bases). The CDR3 contains 14 residues. Deletions cut 0 bases from V and 5 bases from J, with 11 bases between. Germline lookup yields CDR1 SGHAT and CDR2 FQNNGV. The CDR3 here is CASSLDRANDEQYF. The DNA for the CDR3 is TGTGCCAGCAGCTTAGACAGGGCGAACGACGAGCAGTACTTC.

This clonotype was observed a few times. The J gene is TRBJ2-6, the V gene TRBV21-1; the DNA was not compared with TRBD2, the D call given in the table. TRBV21-1 is deemed a pseudogene. The CDR3 is made up of 18 amino acids. The CDR3 region is CASSNNNALSSGANVLTF. In DNA, the CDR3 is TGTGCCAGCAGCAACAACAATGCCCTATCCTCTGGGGCCAACGTCCTGACTTTC.

This clonotype has just a few counts. The chain recombines TRBV5-1 with TRBJ2-6, with TRBD1 matching over 7 bases. Germline V lookup: CDR1 SGHRS, CDR2 YFSETQ. Trimming removed 1 base from V and 2 bases from J; junction bases left unmatched: 12. This CDR3 contains 19 residues. The CDR3 sequence is CASSLFVFLQGAGANVLTF. The CDR3 DNA sequence: TGCGCCAGCAGCTTGTTTGTTTTCCTCCAGGGGGCTGGGGCCAACGTCCTGACTTTC.